This entry lists 30 T cell receptor beta chains sequenced from one sample in a study of T cells in narcolepsy. The method was immunoSEQ multiplex PCR; TCRdb's version includes in-frame clones alone and lacks a portion of them. This table has roughly 30,000 clones, roughly 79% appearing once. Sequencing was carried out using memory (CD45RA-) CD4+ T cells from blood. Every receptor here comes from a human donor in good health.

This chain joins TRBV5-1 and TRBJ1-1; maybe TRBD1 (6 bases). This CDR3 region has 16 residues. Between the trimmed V and J ends, which lost 0 bases and 4 bases, there was a span of 16 bases. The V gene's germline CDR1 is SGHRS and CDR2 YFSETQ. This CDR3 reads CASSLATGQMGTEAFF. The CDR3 coding sequence is TGCGCCAGCAGCTTGGCCACTGGACAGATGGGCACTGAAGCTTTCTTT.

This chain uses TRBV28 with TRBJ2-1; 10 bases fit TRBD2. Germline CDR1 MDHEN, CDR2 SYDVKM. The trim removed 2 bases at V and 5 bases at J, leaving 3 bases unmatched. This CDR3 region has 15 residues. CDR3 sequence: CASSLRLAGDNEQFF. CDR3 nucleotide sequence: TGTGCCAGCAGTTTAAGGCTAGCGGGAGACAATGAGCAGTTCTTC.

The V gene is TRBV29-1, the J gene TRBJ2-2, with a possible D match to TRBD1 (6 bases). CDR3 size: 15 residues. Germline V gene data show CDR1 as SQVTM and CDR2 as ANQGSEA. Between the trimmed V and J ends, which lost 3 bases and 0 bases, there was a span of 11 bases. The CDR3 sequence is CSVERQDSNTGELFF. Here the CDR3 DNA reads TGCAGCGTTGAGCGACAGGATTCGAACACCGGGGAGCTGTTTTTT.

The V gene is TRBV5-1, the J gene TRBJ2-1; TRBD2 agrees at 9 bases. CDR1 and CDR2 from the germline V gene are SGHRS and YFSETQ. V shed 0 bases, J shed 4 bases, and the junction held 5 bases outside the gene matches. The CDR3 spans 16 residues. The DNA for the CDR3 is TGCGCCAGCAGCTTGGACCCGGCGGGAGGGTACAATGAGCAGTTCTTC. Translating gives CASSLDPAGGYNEQFF.

The chain employs TRBV4-1 and TRBJ2-3; D is unclear. There are 17 residues in the CDR3. The germline V and J ends were trimmed by 0 bases and 1 base, with 14 bases remaining between them. Germline V gene sequence: CDR1 MGHRA, CDR2 YSYEKL. As DNA, the CDR3 is TGCGCCAGCAGCCAAGACGTAGTGGACCGCGGCACAGATACGCAGTATTTT. It translates to CASSQDVVDRGTDTQYF.

The chain employs TRBV11-2 and TRBJ2-1; perhaps TRBD2 as D (6 bases). The CDR3 is made up of 15 amino acids. V lost 1 base, J lost 8 bases, and 15 bases lay in between. Germline V gene data show CDR1 as SGHAT and CDR2 as FQNNGV. CDR3 DNA sequence: TGTGCCAGCAGCTTAGTGGGGACTTTGTTCGATGAGCAGTTCTTC. Protein product: CASSLVGTLFDEQFF.

In nucleotides, the CDR3 is TGCGCCAGCACTCCTAGCGGGAGGGCCAATGAGCAGTTCTTC. It is translated as CASTPSGRANEQFF. The chain uses TRBV10-2 and TRBJ2-1; the match to TRBD2 covers 12 bases. This CDR3 comprises 14 residues. Trimming at V came to 7 bases and at J to 6 bases, leaving 4 bases not matched to a gene. Germline V gene data show CDR1 as WSHSY and CDR2 as SAAADI.

The chain carries TRBV5-5 and TRBJ1-4; 8 bases fit TRBD1. Trimming at V came to 4 bases and at J to 4 bases, leaving 6 bases not matched to a gene. Germline V gene data show CDR1 as SGHKS and CDR2 as YYEKEE (reference sequence). The CDR3 sequence is 15 residues long. The DNA of the CDR3 is TGTGCCAGCAGCCCAGGACAGGGCCTTAATGAAAAACTGTTTTTT. Its translation: CASSPGQGLNEKLFF.

The table lists this clone with a count of one. The chain combines TRBV12-5 with TRBJ2-7, with D unresolved. Germline assignment: CDR1 LGHNT and CDR2 FRNRAP. V was trimmed by 2 bases and J by 6 bases, leaving 11 bases between them. This CDR3 has 13 amino acids. CDR3 sequence reads: CASGLTGRSEQYF. The CDR3 nucleotides read TGTGCTAGTGGTTTGACTGGCAGGTCCGAGCAGTACTTC.

Concerning this clone itself: Other nucleotide sequences in the sample specify the same CDR3. The rearrangement joins TRBV25-1 to TRBJ2-5, with 7 bases that match TRBD2. The CDR3 sequence is 16 residues long. Germline assignment: CDR1 MGHDK and CDR2 SYGVNS. Losses at the gene ends were 2 bases for V and 3 bases for J; bases not matched to a gene: 9. The CDR3 spells CASSEGAGREKETQYF. CDR3 nucleotide sequence: TGTGCCAGCAGTGAAGGAGCGGGACGGGAAAAAGAGACCCAGTACTTC.

This clone appeared once. The CDR3: CASSLPPPRLAGVYF. CDR3 sequence (DNA): TGTGCCAGCAGCTTACCGCCCCCCCGGCTAGCGGGAGTTTATTTT. The rearrangement links TRBV11-2 to TRBJ2-3; TRBD2 matches at 10 bases. V was pared by 2 bases and J by 15 bases, with 14 bases of the junction left unmatched. Per germline, CDR1 SGHAT and CDR2 FQNNGV. The CDR3 is made up of 15 amino acids.

V gene TRBV4-2 combines with J gene TRBJ2-6, with D unclear. V was trimmed by 1 base and J by 4 bases, leaving 8 bases between them. CDR3 length: 15 amino acids. The germline V gene has CDR1 LGHNA and CDR2 YNFKEQ. The CDR3 spells CASSQGVPGANVLTF. The CDR3 coding sequence is TGTGCCAGCAGCCAAGGTGTTCCCGGGGCCAACGTCCTGACTTTC.

The gene calls are TRBV9 and TRBJ2-2; D is unresolved. Between the trimmed V and J ends, which lost 5 bases and 1 base, there was a span of 12 bases. This CDR3 comprises 15 residues. CDR1 SGDLS and CDR2 YYNGEE come from the germline V gene. The CDR3 DNA is TGTGCCAGCAGGAAGGAAGTAGGGAACACCGGGGAGCTGTTTTTT. Protein sequence: CASRKEVGNTGELFF.

The chain couples TRBV29-1 to TRBJ1-2; TRBD1 is a possible D gene (5 bases). The CDR3 consists of 12 residues. Germline V gives CDR1 SQVTM, CDR2 ANQGSEA. With 4 bases removed from V and 4 bases from J, the gap between germline ends came to 10 bases. The chain's CDR3 is CSVVVRGYGYTF. DNA for the CDR3: TGCAGCGTTGTGGTAAGGGGCTATGGCTACACCTTC.

The J gene is TRBJ1-2, the V gene TRBV21-1; no check of the table's D call, TRBD1, against the DNA was made. TRBV21-1 is labeled a pseudogene. This CDR3 spans 15 amino acids. CDR3 residues: CASSPRDREVHGYTF. The DNA of the CDR3 is TGTGCCAGCAGCCCCCGGGACAGGGAGGTCCATGGCTACACCTTC.

The genes are TRBV6-5 and TRBJ2-2, with a possible D match to TRBD1 (6 bases). V lost 6 bases to trimming and J lost 5 bases, with 13 bases between them. Germline-derived CDR1 and CDR2 are MNHEY and SVGAGI. The CDR3 covers 14 residues. This chain's CDR3 is CASRKQGRTGELFF. DNA of the CDR3: TGTGCCAGCAGGAAACAGGGCAGGACCGGGGAGCTGTTTTTT.

The chain links TRBV27 to TRBJ1-5; 7 nucleotides match TRBD1. The CDR3 contains 15 residues. Germline V lookup: CDR1 MNHEY, CDR2 SMNVEV (reference sequence). Trimming removed 4 bases from V and 3 bases from J; junction bases left unmatched: 6. CDR3 loop: CASSSRDRFNQPQHF. Written as DNA, the CDR3 is TGTGCCAGCAGTTCCCGGGACAGATTCAATCAGCCCCAGCATTTT.

V and J are TRBV30 and TRBJ1-6; 9 positions match TRBD1. The CDR3 length is 13 residues. V was clipped by 5 bases and J by 9 bases; unmatched bases: 5. CDR1 is GTSNPN and CDR2 is SVGIG in the germline V gene (reference sequence). CDR3 sequence (DNA): TGTGCCTGGGGGACAGGGACCCTTTCACCCCTCCACTTT. Translated: CAWGTGTLSPLHF.

The chain links TRBV19 to TRBJ2-7, with TRBD2 matching 10 bases. Looked up from germline, CDR1 is LNHDA and CDR2 is SQIVND (reference sequence). The CDR3 contains 17 residues. The V and J ends lost 2 bases and 2 bases, in that order; junction bases with no gene match: 9. The CDR3 region is CASSISLRTSGTYEQYF. In DNA form, the CDR3 reads TGTGCCAGTAGTATAAGTCTTAGGACTAGCGGTACCTACGAGCAGTACTTC.

The gene calls are TRBV28 and TRBJ1-2; D call uncertain. Germline CDR1 MDHEN, CDR2 SYDVKM. V lost 7 bases to trimming and J lost 1 base, with 7 bases between them. This CDR3 is 12 amino acids long. The CDR3 here is CASKVNNYGYTF. In DNA form, the CDR3 reads TGTGCCAGCAAGGTCAATAACTATGGCTACACCTTC.

This chain links TRBV30 with TRBJ1-5, with a possible D match to TRBD1 (6 bases). Trimming cost V 0 bases and J 3 bases, with 12 bases left between them. The CDR3 is 15 amino acids. Germline V gene sequence: CDR1 GTSNPN, CDR2 SVGIG (reference sequence). The CDR3 sequence: CAWSVQGFHNQPQHF. The CDR3 coding sequence is TGTGCCTGGAGTGTACAGGGTTTTCACAATCAGCCCCAGCATTTT.

This chain links TRBV7-8 with TRBJ2-5; no reliable D call. The CDR3 runs 12 residues. Germline CDR1 reads SGHVS; CDR2 reads FQNEAQ. Deletions cut 5 bases from V and 4 bases from J, with 8 bases between. The CDR3 spells CASSPRTETQYF. DNA for the CDR3: TGTGCCAGCAGCCCGCGCACAGAGACCCAGTACTTC. Based on the CDR3 plus reference TRBV7-8 and TRBJ2-5, the full variable domain is GAGVSQSPRYKVAKRGQDVALRCDPISGHVSLFWYQQALGQGPEFLTYFQNEAQLDKSGLPSDRFFAERPEGSVSTLKIQRTQQEDSAVYLCASSPRTETQYFGPGTRLLVL.

V and J are TRBV11-2 and TRBJ2-2; D might be TRBD2 (6 bases). Germline-derived CDR1 and CDR2 are SGHAT and FQNNGV. The CDR3 spans 15 residues. V lost 4 bases to trimming and J lost 5 bases, with 14 bases between them. The CDR3 reads CASSSRLVGTGELFF. The CDR3, as DNA: TGTGCCAGCAGCTCTCGACTAGTTGGGACCGGGGAGCTGTTTTTT. Based on the CDR3 plus reference TRBV11-2 and TRBJ2-2, the full variable domain is EAGVAQSPRYKIIEKRQSVAFWCNPISGHATLYWYQQILGQGPKLLIQFQNNGVVDDSQLPKDRFSAERLKGVDSTLKIQPAKLEDSAVYLCASSSRLVGTGELFFGEGSRLTVL.

The CDR3 DNA reads as TGTGCCAGCTCTCGGGGAGGGAGTAGCAATCAGCCCCAGCATTTT. Translated: CASSRGGSSNQPQHF. The V call is TRBV18, the J call TRBJ1-5, with D uncertain. The CDR3 has 15 amino acids. CDR1 is KGHSH and CDR2 is LQKENI in the germline V gene. V was cut by 6 bases and J by 0 bases, with 12 bases left in between.

CDR3 region: CASSQAGGPVNTQYF. The CDR3 DNA follows: TGTGCCAGCAGTCAAGCGGGAGGGCCAGTAAATACGCAGTATTTT. V usage is TRBV27 and J usage is TRBJ2-3, with 10 nucleotides matching TRBD2. This CDR3 contains 15 residues. CDR1 is MNHEY, CDR2 SMNVEV, per germline (reference sequence). The trim removed 5 bases at V and 7 bases at J, leaving 9 bases unmatched.

A few counts support this clone. The genes are TRBV6-5 and TRBJ1-2; D is unresolved. Germline V gene lookup returns CDR1 MNHEY and CDR2 SVGAGI. The CDR3 loop spans 14 amino acids. Trimming took off 5 bases at V and 3 bases at J, with 13 bases between the two ends. The CDR3 sequence: CASSNSLFHYGYTF. The CDR3 nucleotides read TGTGCCAGCAGTAACAGTTTATTTCACTATGGCTACACCTTC.

V and J are TRBV11-3 and TRBJ1-5, with D unresolved. Germline-derived CDR1 and CDR2 are SGHNT and YENEEA. The CDR3 runs 13 residues. V shed 2 bases and J shed 5 bases, with 7 bases lying between them. CDR3 nucleotide sequence: TGTGCCAGCAGCTTACTAGTGGATCAGCCCCAGCATTTT. Translation: CASSLLVDQPQHF. The variable domain in full, with the rest retrieved from reference TRBV11-3 and TRBJ1-5, is EAGVVQSPRYKIIEKKQPVAFWCNPISGHNTLYWYLQNLGQGPELLIRYENEEAVDDSQLPKDRFSAERLKGVDSTLKIQPAELGDSAVYLCASSLLVDQPQHFGDGTRLSIL.

This clone was detected a few times. This chain connects TRBV27 to TRBJ1-1, with 8 bases matching TRBD1. With V trimmed by 5 bases and J by 3 bases, 2 bases remained unmatched. This CDR3 is 13 amino acids long. CDR1 is MNHEY, CDR2 SMNVEV, per germline (reference sequence). The CDR3 sequence: CASSQGAHTEAFF. CDR3 nucleotide sequence: TGTGCCAGCAGTCAGGGGGCTCACACTGAAGCTTTCTTT.

The genes are TRBV9 and TRBJ2-5; unclear D gene. Per germline, CDR1 SGDLS and CDR2 YYNGEE. Trimming removed 2 bases from V and 3 bases from J, with 8 bases in between. This CDR3 is 13 amino acids long. The CDR3 protein is CASSVLTKETQYF. The CDR3 coding sequence is TGTGCCAGCAGCGTTTTAACGAAAGAGACCCAGTACTTC.

The V call is TRBV6-1, the J call TRBJ1-1, with a weak D call TRBD1 (5 bases). The CDR3 has 15 residues. Germline CDR1 MNHNS, CDR2 SASEGT. The ends were cut back, 2 bases at V and 2 bases at J, with 12 bases in the middle. DNA for the CDR3: TGTGCCAGCAGTGAACGGACAAGAGCAAACACTGAAGCTTTCTTT. Protein sequence: CASSERTRANTEAFF.